This TCR beta chain was recovered during a study of neurological immune-mediated disorders. Germline values: CDR1 LGHNA, CDR2 YSLEER. V shed 1 base and J 4 bases; nucleotides not matched to a gene: 10. CDR3 length: 18 residues. This clonotype was seen ten or more times. TCRdb processed the 5' RACE reads anew with MiXCR; each CDR3 protein has one entry. The repertoire has 65,000 to 85,000 distinct CDR3 sequences, 3% to 4% of them found once; the top ten carry 4% to 6.5%. The sequence derives from a woman aged 45 to 65 with multiple sclerosis. The sample comprised PBMCs. The chain combines TRBV4-3 with TRBJ2-2; 9 bases align to TRBD2. This chain's CDR3 is CASSQGIGVAGVTGELFF. The CDR3 DNA reads as TGCGCCAGCAGCCAAGGGATCGGGGTAGCGGGGGTCACCGGGGAGCTGTTTTTT.